The text below deals with one TCR beta chain. Its antigen is not identified. A constant-region primer primed TCR beta cDNA synthesis from 500 ng of total RNA. Nested multiplex PCR, run for three rounds with slightly modified ARM-PCR, yielded TCR beta libraries. Running around 10 cycles apiece, the first two PCR rounds relied on TRBV1-TRBV30 forward primers together with a C-beta reverse primer. TCRdb recomputed calls from the multiplex PCR reads with MiXCR, one row per CDR3 protein. Of roughly 80,000 distinct CDR3 sequences in the sample, 69% were seen once. Unsorted bulk tissue of roughly 20-31 mg yielded co-extracted RNA and DNA. Through surgical resection, the patients' primary liver carcinoma was treated. Trimming removed 11 bases at V and 8 bases at J, with 16 bases between. CDR1 is MNHNS, CDR2 SASEGT, per germline. This CDR3 spans 12 amino acids. These data are taken from a study of tumor-infiltrating lymphocytes in primary liver carcinoma. Across the whole study: Donors had hepatocellular carcinoma or combined HCC and intrahepatic cholangiocarcinoma.

Broader study findings: A significantly higher top-250-clone fraction was found in tumors than in blood (p = 0.039). Tumor-adjacent and tumor-blood pairs displayed less overlap than did pairs of tumor regions.

Sequenced input: tumor-adjacent normal liver tissue. This chain links TRBV6-1 with TRBJ1-5; D is undetermined. This clonotype originated in a man aged 35 to 55 with primary liver carcinoma and hepatitis B virus infection. For the CDR3, the DNA is TGTGCCGGTCAGGATCATTCCGAGCCCCAGCATTTT. This encodes CAGQDHSEPQHF.